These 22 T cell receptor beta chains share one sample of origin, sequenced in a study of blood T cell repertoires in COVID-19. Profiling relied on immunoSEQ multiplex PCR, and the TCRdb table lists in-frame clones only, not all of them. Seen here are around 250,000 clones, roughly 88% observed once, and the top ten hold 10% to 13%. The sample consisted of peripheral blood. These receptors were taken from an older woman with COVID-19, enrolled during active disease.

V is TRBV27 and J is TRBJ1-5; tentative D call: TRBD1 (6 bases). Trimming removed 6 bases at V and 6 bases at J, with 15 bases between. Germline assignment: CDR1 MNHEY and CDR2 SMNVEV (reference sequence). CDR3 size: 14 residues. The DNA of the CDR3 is TGTGCCAGCAGACCCCGGGGGGGCATTCAGCCCCAGCATTTT. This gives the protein CASRPRGGIQPQHF.

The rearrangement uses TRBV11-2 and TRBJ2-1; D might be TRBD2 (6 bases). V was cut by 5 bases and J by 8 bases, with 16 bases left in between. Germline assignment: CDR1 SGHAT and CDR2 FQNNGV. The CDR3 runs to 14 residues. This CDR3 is CASSVRRGRDEQFF. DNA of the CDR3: TGTGCCAGCAGCGTCCGGAGGGGTCGTGATGAGCAGTTCTTC.

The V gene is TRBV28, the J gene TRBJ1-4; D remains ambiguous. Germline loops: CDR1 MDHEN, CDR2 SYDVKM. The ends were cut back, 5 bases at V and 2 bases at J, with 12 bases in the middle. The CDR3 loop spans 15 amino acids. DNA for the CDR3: TGTGCCAGCAGTCTATCGGCCGGGACTAATGAAAAACTGTTTTTT. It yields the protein CASSLSAGTNEKLFF. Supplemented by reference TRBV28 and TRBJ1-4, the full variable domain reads DVKVTQSSRYLVKRTGEKVFLECVQDMDHENMFWYRQDPGLGLRLIYFSYDVKMKEKGDIPEGYSVSREKKERFSLILESASTNQTSMYLCASSLSAGTNEKLFFGSGTQLSVL.

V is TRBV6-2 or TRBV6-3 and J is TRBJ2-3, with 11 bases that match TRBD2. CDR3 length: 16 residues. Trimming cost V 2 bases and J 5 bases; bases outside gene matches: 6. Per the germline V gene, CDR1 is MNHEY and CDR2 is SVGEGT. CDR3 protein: CASSYLAGGDRDTQYF. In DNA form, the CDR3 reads TGTGCCAGCAGTTACCTAGCGGGAGGTGATAGAGATACGCAGTATTTT.

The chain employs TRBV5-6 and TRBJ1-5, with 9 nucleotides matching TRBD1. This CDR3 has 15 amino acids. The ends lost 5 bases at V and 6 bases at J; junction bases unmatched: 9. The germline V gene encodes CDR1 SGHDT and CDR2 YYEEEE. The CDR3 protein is CASSSRQGGGQPQHF. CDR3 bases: TGTGCCAGCAGTTCCAGACAGGGGGGTGGTCAGCCCCAGCATTTT. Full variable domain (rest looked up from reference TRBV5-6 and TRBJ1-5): DAGVTQSPTHLIKTRGQQVTLRCSPKSGHDTVSWYQQALGQGPQFIFQYYEEEERQRGNFPDRFSGHQFPNYSSELNVNALLLGDSALYLCASSSRQGGGQPQHFGDGTRLSIL.

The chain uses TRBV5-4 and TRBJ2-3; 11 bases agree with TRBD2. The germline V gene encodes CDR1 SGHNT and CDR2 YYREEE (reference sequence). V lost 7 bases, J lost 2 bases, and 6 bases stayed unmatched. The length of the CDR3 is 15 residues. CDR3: CASSGTSGPTDTQYF. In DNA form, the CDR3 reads TGTGCCAGCTCCGGGACTAGCGGACCCACAGATACGCAGTATTTT.

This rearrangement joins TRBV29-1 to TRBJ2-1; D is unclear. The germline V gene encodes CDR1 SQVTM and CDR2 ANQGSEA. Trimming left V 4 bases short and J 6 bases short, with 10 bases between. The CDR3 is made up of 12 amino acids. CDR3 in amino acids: CSVGPPGNEQFF. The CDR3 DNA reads TGCAGCGTTGGACCCCCAGGCAATGAGCAGTTCTTC.

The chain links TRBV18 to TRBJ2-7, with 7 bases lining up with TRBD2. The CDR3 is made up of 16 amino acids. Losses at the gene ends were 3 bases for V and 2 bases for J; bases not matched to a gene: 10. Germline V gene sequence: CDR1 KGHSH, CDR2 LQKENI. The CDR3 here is CASSPAGVAGAYEQYF. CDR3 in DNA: TGTGCCAGCTCACCCGCGGGGGTTGCGGGGGCCTACGAGCAGTACTTC. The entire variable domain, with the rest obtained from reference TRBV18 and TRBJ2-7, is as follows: NAGVMQNPRHLVRRRGQEARLRCSPMKGHSHVYWYRQLPEEGLKFMVYLQKENIIDESGMPKERFSAEFPKEGPSILRIQQVVRGDSAAYFCASSPAGVAGAYEQYFGPGTRLTVT.

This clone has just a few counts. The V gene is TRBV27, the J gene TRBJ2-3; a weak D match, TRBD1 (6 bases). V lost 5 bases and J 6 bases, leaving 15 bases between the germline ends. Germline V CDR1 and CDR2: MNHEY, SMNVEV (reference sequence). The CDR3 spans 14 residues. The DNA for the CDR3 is TGTGCCAGCAGTGTGAACCAGGGGCTGGATACGCAGTATTTT. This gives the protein CASSVNQGLDTQYF.

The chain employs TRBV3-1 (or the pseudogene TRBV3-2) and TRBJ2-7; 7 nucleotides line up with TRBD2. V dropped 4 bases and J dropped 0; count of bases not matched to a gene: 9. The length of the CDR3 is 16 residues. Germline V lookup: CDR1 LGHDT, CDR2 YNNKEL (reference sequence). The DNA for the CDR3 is TGTGCCAGCAGCCGCGACCTAGCGGCCAGCTCCTACGAGCAGTACTTC. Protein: CASSRDLAASSYEQYF.

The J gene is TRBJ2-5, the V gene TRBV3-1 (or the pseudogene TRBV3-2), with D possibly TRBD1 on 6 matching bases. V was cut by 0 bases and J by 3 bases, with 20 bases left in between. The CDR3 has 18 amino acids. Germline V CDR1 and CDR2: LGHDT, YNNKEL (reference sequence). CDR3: CASSQDRFQSGTKETQYF. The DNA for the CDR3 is TGTGCCAGCAGCCAAGATCGGTTTCAATCCGGGACAAAAGAGACCCAGTACTTC.

CDR3 sequence reads: CASSLGQKNEKLFF. CDR3 DNA: TGTGCCAGCAGCTTGGGACAGAAAAATGAAAAACTGTTTTTT. This rearrangement joins TRBV6-5 to TRBJ1-4; 7 bases agree with TRBD1. Germline CDR1 and CDR2: MNHEY and SVGAGI. V lost 6 bases and J lost 5; bases outside the gene matches: 6. The length of the CDR3 is 14 residues.

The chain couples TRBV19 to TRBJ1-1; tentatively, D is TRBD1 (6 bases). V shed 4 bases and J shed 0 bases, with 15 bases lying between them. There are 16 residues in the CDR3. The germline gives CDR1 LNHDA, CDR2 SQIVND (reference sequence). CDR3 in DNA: TGTGCCAGTAGTACCTTGGGGGACAAATTGAACACTGAAGCTTTCTTT. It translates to CASSTLGDKLNTEAFF.

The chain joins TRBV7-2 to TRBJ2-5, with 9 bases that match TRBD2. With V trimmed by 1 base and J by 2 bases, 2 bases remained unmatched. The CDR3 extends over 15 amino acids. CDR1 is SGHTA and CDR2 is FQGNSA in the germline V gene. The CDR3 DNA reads TGTGCCAGCAGCTTAGGACTAGCGGTTCAAGAGACCCAGTACTTC. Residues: CASSLGLAVQETQYF.

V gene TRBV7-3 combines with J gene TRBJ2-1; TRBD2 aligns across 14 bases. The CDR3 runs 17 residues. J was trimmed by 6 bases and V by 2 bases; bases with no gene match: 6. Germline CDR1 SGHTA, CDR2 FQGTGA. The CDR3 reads CASSLQPGLAGANEQFF. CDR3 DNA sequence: TGTGCCAGCAGCTTACAACCGGGACTAGCGGGAGCCAATGAGCAGTTCTTC.

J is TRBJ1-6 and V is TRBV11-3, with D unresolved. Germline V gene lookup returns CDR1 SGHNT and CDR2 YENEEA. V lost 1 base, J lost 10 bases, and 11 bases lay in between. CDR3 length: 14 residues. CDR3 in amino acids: CASSLGGDRSPLHF. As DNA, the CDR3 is TGTGCCAGCAGCTTAGGCGGGGATCGGTCACCCCTCCACTTT.

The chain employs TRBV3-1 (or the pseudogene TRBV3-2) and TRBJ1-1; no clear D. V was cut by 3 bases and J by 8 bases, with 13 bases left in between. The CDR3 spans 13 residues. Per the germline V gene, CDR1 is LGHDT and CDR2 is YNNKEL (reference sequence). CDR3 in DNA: TGTGCCAGCAGCCACACTTACCAGGTAGAAGCTTTCTTT. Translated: CASSHTYQVEAFF.

The CDR3 coding sequence is TGTGCCTGGAGTGGGGCTGGGAGCGAGCAGTACTTC. Amino acid sequence: CAWSGAGSEQYF. V gene TRBV30 combines with J gene TRBJ2-7; tentative D call: TRBD2 (5 bases). There are 12 residues in the CDR3. V lost 1 base and J lost 6, with 10 bases in between. The germline CDR1 and CDR2 sequences are GTSNPN and SVGIG (reference sequence).

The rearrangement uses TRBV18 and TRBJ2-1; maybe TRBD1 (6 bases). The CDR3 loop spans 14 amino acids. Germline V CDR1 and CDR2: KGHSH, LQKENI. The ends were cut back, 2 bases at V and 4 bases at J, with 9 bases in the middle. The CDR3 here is CASSPGQLYNEQFF. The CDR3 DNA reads TGTGCCAGCTCACCAGGACAGTTATACAATGAGCAGTTCTTC.

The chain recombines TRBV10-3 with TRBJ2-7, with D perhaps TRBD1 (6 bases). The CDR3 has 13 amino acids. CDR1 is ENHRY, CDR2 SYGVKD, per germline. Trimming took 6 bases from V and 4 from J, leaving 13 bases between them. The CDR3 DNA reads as TGTGCCATCAGCGGACAGCAGGGGTACGAGCAGTACTTC. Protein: CAISGQQGYEQYF.

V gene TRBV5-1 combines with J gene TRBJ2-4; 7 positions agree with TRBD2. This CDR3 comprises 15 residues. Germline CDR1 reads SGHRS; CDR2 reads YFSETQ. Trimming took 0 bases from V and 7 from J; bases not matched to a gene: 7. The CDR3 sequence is CASSLALEAGNIQYF. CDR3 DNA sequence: TGCGCCAGCAGCTTGGCCCTTGAAGCGGGGAACATTCAGTACTTC.

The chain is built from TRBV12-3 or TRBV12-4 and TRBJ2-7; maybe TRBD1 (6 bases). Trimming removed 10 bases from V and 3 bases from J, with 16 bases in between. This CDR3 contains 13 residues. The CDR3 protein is CATKQQGVYEQYF. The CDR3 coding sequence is TGTGCCACAAAGCAACAGGGAGTCTACGAGCAGTACTTC.